Each of the 7 T cell receptor beta chains below was sequenced from the same sample in a study of T cell changes during pregnancy in multiple sclerosis. Clones were read by immunoSEQ multiplex PCR, and TCRdb kept only the in-frame ones, dropping some. The sample records 40,000 to 50,000 clones, approximately 94% being singletons. The sample here was CD4+ T cells from peripheral blood mononuclear cells, taken in the third trimester of pregnancy. The receptors here all came from a female donor with multiple sclerosis, enrolled in a pregnancy study.

This chain links TRBV5-1 with TRBJ2-1; 8 nucleotides match TRBD1. Germline CDR1 SGHRS, CDR2 YFSETQ. This CDR3 spans 15 amino acids. With 4 bases clipped from V and 6 bases from J, the junction kept 9 bases outside the gene matches. The CDR3 sequence is CASSPRQGSFNEQFF. The CDR3 DNA sequence: TGCGCCAGCAGCCCTCGACAGGGGAGTTTCAATGAGCAGTTCTTC.

V gene TRBV11-1 combines with J gene TRBJ1-6, with 7 bases that match TRBD1. The junction had 2 bases not matched to a gene; V was cut back by 5 bases and J by 7 bases. The CDR3 is made up of 13 amino acids. From germline, CDR1 is SGHAT and CDR2 FQDESV (reference sequence). The CDR3 DNA reads as TGTGCCAGCAGCCAGGACAGGAATTCACCCCTCCACTTT. Protein sequence: CASSQDRNSPLHF.

This chain connects TRBV28 to TRBJ1-1, with TRBD1 matching 10 bases. Germline V lookup: CDR1 MDHEN, CDR2 SYDVKM. The V segment lost 5 bases and the J segment 6 bases; nucleotides outside the gene matches: 9. CDR3 size: 15 residues. Here the CDR3 reads CASSRQGARRAEAFF. CDR3 nucleotides: TGTGCCAGCAGTCGACAGGGGGCGCGAAGGGCTGAAGCTTTCTTT.

This chain links TRBV18 with TRBJ1-4; no definite D call. The CDR3 has 15 amino acids. Germline V CDR1 and CDR2: KGHSH, LQKENI. V gave up 2 bases and J gave up 5 bases, with 12 bases separating them. CDR3 DNA sequence: TGTGCCAGCTCACCAGCGGCGATAAAAAATGAAAAACTGTTTTTT. Amino acid sequence: CASSPAAIKNEKLFF.

This clone is a singleton in its sample. The rearrangement uses TRBV2 and TRBJ1-5, with 11 bases fitting TRBD1. From germline, CDR1 is SNHLY and CDR2 FYNNEI. V was clipped by 7 bases and J by 5 bases; unmatched bases: 1. This CDR3 contains 13 residues. CDR3 residues: CASTGQGDQPQHF. CDR3 DNA: TGTGCCAGCACGGGACAGGGGGATCAGCCCCAGCATTTT.

V and J are TRBV21-1 and TRBJ2-7; the table assigns TRBD1, which was not confirmed against the DNA. TRBV21-1 is listed as a pseudogene. The CDR3 totals 13 residues. The CDR3 sequence is CARHLTGAYEQYF. Here the CDR3 DNA reads TGTGCCAGACACCTTACAGGGGCCTACGAGCAGTACTTC.

This clone was seen once. The chain couples TRBV6-6 to TRBJ2-7; TRBD2 matches at 9 bases. The CDR3 covers 13 residues. V lost 6 bases to trimming and J lost 4 bases; unmatched junction nucleotides: 4. From germline, CDR1 is MNHNY and CDR2 SVGAGI (reference sequence). The CDR3 coding sequence is TGTGCCAGCAGCAGACTAGCGGATTACGAGCAGTACTTC. It is translated as CASSRLADYEQYF.